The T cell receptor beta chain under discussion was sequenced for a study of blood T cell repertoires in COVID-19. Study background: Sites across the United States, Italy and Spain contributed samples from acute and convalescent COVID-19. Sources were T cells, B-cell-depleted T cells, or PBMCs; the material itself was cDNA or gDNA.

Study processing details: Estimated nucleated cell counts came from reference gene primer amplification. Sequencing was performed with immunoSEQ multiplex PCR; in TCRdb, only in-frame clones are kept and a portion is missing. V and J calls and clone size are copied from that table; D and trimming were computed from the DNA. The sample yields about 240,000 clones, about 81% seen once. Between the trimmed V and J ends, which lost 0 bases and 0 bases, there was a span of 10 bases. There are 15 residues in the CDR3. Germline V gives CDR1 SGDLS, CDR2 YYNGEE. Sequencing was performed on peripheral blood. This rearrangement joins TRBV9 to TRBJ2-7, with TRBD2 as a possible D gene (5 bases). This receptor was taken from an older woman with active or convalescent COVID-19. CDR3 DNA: TGTGCCAGCAGCGTAGGCGGGCCCAGCTCCTACGAGCAGTACTTC. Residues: CASSVGGPSSYEQYF.